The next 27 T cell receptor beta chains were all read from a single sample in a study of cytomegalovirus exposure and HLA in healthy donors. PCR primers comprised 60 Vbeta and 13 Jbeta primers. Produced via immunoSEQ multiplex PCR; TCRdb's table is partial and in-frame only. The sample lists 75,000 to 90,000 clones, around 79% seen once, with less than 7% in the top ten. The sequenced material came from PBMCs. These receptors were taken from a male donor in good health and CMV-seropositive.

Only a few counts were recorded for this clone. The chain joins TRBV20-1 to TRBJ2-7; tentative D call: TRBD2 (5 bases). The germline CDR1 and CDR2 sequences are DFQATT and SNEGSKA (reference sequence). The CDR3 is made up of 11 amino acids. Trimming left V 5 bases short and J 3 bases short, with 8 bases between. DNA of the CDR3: TGCAGTGCTCTTGGACTCTACGAGCAGTACTTC. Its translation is CSALGLYEQYF.

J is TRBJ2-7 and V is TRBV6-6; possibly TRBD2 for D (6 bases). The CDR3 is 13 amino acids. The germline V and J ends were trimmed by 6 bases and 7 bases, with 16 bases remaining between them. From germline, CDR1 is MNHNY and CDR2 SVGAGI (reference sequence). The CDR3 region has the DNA TGTGCCAGCAGAGGAGGGACGGTTCAAGAGCAGTACTTC. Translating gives CASRGGTVQEQYF.

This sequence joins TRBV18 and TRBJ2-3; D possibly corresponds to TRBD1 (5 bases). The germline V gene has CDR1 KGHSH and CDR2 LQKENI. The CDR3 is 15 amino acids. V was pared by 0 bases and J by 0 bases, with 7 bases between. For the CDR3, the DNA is TGTGCCAGCTCACCACCGGGGCTCAGCACAGATACGCAGTATTTT. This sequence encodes CASSPPGLSTDTQYF. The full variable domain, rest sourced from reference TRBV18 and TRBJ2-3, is NAGVMQNPRHLVRRRGQEARLRCSPMKGHSHVYWYRQLPEEGLKFMVYLQKENIIDESGMPKERFSAEFPKEGPSILRIQQVVRGDSAAYFCASSPPGLSTDTQYFGPGTRLTVL.

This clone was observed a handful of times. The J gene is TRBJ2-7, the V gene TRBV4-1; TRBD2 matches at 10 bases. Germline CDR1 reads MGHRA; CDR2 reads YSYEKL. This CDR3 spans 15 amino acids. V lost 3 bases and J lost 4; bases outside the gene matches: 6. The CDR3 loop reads CASSHLGLAAYEQYF. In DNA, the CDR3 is TGCGCCAGCAGCCACCTCGGACTAGCGGCTTACGAGCAGTACTTC.

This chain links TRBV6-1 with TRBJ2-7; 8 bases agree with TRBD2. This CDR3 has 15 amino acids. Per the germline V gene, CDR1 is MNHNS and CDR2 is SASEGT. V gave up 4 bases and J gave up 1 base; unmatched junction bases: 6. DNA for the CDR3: TGTGCCAGCAGTGCAGCGGGGGCAGGTTCCTACGAGCAGTACTTC. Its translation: CASSAAGAGSYEQYF.

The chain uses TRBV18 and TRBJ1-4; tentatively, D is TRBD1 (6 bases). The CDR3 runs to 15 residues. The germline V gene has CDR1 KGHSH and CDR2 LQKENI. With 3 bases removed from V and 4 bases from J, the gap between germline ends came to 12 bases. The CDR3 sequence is CASSPRQADNEKLFF. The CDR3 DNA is TGTGCCAGCTCACCCAGACAGGCCGATAATGAAAAACTGTTTTTT.

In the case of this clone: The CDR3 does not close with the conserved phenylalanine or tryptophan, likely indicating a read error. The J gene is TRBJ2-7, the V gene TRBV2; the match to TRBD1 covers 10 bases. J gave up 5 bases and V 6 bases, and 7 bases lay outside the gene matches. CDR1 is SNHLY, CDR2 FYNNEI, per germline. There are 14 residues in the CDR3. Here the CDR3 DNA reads TGTGCCAGCAGCCCCGGGACAGGGGTGGACGAGCAGTACCTC. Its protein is CASSPGTGVDEQYL.

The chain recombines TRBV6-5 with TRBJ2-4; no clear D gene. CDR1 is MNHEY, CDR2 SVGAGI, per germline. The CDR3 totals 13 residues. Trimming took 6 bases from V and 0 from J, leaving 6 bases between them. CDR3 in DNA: TGTGCCAGCAGACGAGAAGCCAAAAACATTCAGTACTTC. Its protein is CASRREAKNIQYF.

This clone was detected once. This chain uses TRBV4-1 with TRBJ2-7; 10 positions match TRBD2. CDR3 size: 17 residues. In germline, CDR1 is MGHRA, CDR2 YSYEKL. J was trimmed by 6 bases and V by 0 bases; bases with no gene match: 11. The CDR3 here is CASSQDRLAGERGEQYF. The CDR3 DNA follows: TGCGCCAGCAGCCAAGACCGGCTAGCGGGAGAAAGGGGCGAGCAGTACTTC.

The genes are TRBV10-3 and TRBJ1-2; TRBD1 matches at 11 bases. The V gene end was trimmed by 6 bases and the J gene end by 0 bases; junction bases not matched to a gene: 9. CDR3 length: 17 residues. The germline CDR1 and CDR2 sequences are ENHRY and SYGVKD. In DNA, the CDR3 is TGTGCCATCAGACAATTCCGGGACAGGGGGTCTAACTATGGCTACACCTTC. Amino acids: CAIRQFRDRGSNYGYTF.

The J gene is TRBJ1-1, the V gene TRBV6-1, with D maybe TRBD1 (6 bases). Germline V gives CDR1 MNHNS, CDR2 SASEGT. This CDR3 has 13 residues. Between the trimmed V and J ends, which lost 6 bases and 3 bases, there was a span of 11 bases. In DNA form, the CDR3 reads TGTGCCAGCAGCCAGGACAGATACACTGAAGCTTTCTTT. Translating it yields CASSQDRYTEAFF.

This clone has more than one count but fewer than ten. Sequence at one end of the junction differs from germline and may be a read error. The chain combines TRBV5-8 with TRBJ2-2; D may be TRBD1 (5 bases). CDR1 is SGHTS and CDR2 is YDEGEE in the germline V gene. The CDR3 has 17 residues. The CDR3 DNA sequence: TGTGCCAGCAGCTCTGGTGTGGCAGGGCTCAGTACCGCGGAGCTGTTTTTT. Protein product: CASSSGVAGLSTAELFF. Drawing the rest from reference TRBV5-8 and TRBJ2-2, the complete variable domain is EAGVTQSPTHLIKTRGQQATLRCSPISGHTSVYWYQQALGLGLQFLLWYDEGEERNRGNFPPRFSGRQFPNYSSELNVNALELEDSALYLCASSSGVAGLSTAELFFGEGSRLTVL.

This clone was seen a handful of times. In nucleotides, the CDR3 is TGTGCCAGCAGTTCACAGGGAGGGGATCAGCCCCAGCATTTT. Amino acid sequence: CASSSQGGDQPQHF. V and J are TRBV6-6 and TRBJ1-5; perhaps TRBD1 as D (6 bases). The germline V and J ends were trimmed by 4 bases and 5 bases, with 12 bases remaining between them. Germline loops: CDR1 MNHNY, CDR2 SVGAGI (reference sequence). This CDR3 is built from 14 residues.

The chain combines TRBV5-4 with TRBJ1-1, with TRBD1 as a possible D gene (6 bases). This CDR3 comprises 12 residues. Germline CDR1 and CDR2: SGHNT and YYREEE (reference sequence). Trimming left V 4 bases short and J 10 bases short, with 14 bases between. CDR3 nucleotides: TGTGCCAGCAGCCGGAACAGGGATGGAGCTTTCTTT. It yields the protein CASSRNRDGAFF.

The CDR3 sequence: CASSQTKDRWSSYEQYF. In DNA form, the CDR3 reads TGCGCCAGCAGCCAAACGAAGGACAGGTGGAGCTCCTACGAGCAGTACTTC. This rearrangement joins TRBV4-1 to TRBJ2-7, with 7 bases aligning to TRBD1. The CDR3 runs to 17 residues. CDR1 and CDR2 from the germline V gene are MGHRA and YSYEKL. The V segment lost 2 bases and the J segment 0 bases; nucleotides outside the gene matches: 10.

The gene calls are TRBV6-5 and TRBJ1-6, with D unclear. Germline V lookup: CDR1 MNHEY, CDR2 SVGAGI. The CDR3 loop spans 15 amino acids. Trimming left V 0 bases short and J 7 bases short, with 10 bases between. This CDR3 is CASSYSAEENSPLHF. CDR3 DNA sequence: TGTGCCAGCAGTTACTCGGCCGAGGAGAATTCACCCCTCCACTTT.

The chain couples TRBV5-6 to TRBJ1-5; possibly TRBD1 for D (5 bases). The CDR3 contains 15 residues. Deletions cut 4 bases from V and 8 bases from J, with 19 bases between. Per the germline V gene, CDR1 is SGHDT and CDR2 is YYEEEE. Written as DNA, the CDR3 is TGTGCCAGCAGCCGTGGGGCAGGGCTTTGGAAGCCCCAGCATTTT. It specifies CASSRGAGLWKPQHF.

The CDR3 here is CASSAGGAGYNEQFF. CDR3 sequence (DNA): TGTGCCAGCAGCGCCGGGGGGGCCGGCTACAATGAGCAGTTCTTC. This chain uses TRBV6-5 with TRBJ2-1; TRBD2 agrees at 8 bases. The V gene's germline CDR1 is MNHEY and CDR2 SVGAGI. This CDR3 region has 15 residues. V shed 6 bases, J shed 3 bases, and the junction held 7 bases outside the gene matches.

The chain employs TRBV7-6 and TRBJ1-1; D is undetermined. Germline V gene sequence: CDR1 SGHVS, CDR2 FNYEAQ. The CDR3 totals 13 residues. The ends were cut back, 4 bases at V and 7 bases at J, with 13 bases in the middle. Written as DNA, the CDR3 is TGTGCCAGCAGCTCCCTTGGTCGGGGTGAAGCTTTCTTT. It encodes CASSSLGRGEAFF.

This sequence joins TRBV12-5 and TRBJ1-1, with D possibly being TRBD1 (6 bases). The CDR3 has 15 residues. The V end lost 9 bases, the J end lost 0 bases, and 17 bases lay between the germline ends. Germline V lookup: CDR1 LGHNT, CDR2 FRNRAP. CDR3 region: CARPITGHMNTEAFF. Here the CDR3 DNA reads TGTGCTAGACCCATTACGGGACATATGAACACTGAAGCTTTCTTT. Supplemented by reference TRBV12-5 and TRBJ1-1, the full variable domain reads DARVTQTPRHKVTEMGQEVTMRCQPILGHNTVFWYRQTMMQGLELLAYFRNRAPLDDSGMPKDRFSAEMPDATLATLKIQPSEPRDSAVYFCARPITGHMNTEAFFGQGTRLTVV.

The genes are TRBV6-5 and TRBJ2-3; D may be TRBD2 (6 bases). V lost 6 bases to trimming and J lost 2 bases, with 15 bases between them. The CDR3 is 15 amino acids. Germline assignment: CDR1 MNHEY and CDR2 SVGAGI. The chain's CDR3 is CASSPRRGTTDTQYF. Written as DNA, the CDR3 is TGTGCCAGCAGCCCCCGCCGCGGGACCACAGATACGCAGTATTTT.

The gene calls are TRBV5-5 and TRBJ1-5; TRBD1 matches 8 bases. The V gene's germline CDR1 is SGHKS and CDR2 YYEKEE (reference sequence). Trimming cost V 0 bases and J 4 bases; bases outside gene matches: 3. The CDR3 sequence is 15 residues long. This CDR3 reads CASSLGTGLNQPQHF. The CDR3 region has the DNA TGTGCCAGCAGCTTGGGGACAGGGTTAAATCAGCCCCAGCATTTT.

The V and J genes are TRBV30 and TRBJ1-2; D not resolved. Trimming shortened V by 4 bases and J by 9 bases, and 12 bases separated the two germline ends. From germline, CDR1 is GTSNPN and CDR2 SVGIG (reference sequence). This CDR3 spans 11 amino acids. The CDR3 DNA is TGTGCCTGGACGCCCTCTAATCGCTACACCTTC. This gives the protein CAWTPSNRYTF. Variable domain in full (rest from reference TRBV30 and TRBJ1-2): SQTIHQWPATLVQPVGSPLSLECTVEGTSNPNLYWYRQAAGRGLQLLFYSVGIGQISSEVPQNLSASRPQDRQFILSSKKLLLSDSGFYLCAWTPSNRYTFGSGTRLTVV.

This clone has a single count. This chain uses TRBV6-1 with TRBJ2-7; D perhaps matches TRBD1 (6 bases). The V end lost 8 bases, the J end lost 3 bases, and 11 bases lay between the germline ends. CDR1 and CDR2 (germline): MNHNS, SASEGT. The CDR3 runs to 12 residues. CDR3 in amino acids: CASQQGRYEQYF. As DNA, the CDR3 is TGTGCCAGCCAACAGGGCCGCTACGAGCAGTACTTC.

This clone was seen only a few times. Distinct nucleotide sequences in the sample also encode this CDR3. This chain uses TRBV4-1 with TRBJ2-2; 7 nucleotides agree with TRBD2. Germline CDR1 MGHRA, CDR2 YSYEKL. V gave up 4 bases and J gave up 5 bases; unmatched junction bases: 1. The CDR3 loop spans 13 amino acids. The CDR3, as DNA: TGCGCCAGCAGCCCGCGGGGGACCGGGGAGCTGTTTTTT. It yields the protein CASSPRGTGELFF.

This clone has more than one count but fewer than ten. CDR3 sequence: CASSLQGDEQYF. The CDR3 DNA follows: TGTGCCAGCAGTCTACAGGGGGACGAGCAGTACTTC. This chain uses TRBV5-4 with TRBJ2-7; 8 nucleotides line up with TRBD1. Germline V lookup: CDR1 SGHNT, CDR2 YYREEE (reference sequence). There are 12 residues in the CDR3. Germline trimming cut 5 bases from V and 5 bases from J; bases unmatched to any gene: 3.

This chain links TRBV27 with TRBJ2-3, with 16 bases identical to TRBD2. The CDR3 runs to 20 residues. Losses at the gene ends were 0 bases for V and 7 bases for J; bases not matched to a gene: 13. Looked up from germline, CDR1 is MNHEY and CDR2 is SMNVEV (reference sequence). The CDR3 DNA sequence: TGTGCCAGCAGTTTATCGATGGCCGGGACTAGCGGGGGGGCTGCTTATACGCAGTATTTT. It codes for CASSLSMAGTSGGAAYTQYF.